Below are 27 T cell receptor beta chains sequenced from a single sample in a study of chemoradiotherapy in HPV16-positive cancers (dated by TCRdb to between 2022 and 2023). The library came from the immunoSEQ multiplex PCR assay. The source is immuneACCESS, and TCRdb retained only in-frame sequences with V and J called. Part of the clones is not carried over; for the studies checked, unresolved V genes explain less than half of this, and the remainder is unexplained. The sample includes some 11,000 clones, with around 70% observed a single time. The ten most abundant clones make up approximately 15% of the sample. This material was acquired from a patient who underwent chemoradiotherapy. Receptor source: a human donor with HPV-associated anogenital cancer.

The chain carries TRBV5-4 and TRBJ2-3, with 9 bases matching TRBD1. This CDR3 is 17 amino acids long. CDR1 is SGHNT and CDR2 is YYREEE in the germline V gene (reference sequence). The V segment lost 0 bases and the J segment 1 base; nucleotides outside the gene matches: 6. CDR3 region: CASSLGGTGLRTDTQYF. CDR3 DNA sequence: TGTGCCAGCAGCTTGGGAGGGACAGGGTTGCGCACAGATACGCAGTATTTT.

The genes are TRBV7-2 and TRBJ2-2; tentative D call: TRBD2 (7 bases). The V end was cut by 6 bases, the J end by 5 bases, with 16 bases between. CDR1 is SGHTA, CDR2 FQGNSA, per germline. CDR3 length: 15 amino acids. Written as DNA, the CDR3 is TGTGCCAGCAGTTACCGGGGGGCGGGGACCGGGGAGCTGTTTTTT. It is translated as CASSYRGAGTGELFF.

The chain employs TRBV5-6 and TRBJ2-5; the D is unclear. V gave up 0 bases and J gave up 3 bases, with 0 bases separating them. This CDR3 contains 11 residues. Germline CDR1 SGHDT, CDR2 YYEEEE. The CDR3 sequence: CASSLEETQYF. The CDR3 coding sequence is TGTGCCAGCAGCTTGGAAGAGACCCAGTACTTC.

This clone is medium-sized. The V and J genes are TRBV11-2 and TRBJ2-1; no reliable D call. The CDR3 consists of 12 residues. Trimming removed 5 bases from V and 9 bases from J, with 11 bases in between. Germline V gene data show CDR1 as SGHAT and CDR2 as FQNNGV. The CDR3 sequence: CASSLNFGEQFF. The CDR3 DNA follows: TGTGCCAGCAGCCTCAATTTTGGTGAGCAGTTCTTC.

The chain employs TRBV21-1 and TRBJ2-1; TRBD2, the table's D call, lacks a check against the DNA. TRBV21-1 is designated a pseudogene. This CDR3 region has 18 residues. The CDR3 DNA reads TGTGCCAGCAGCAAACCTAGCGGGGGGGTCAGCTCCTACAATGAGCAGTTCTTC. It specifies CASSKPSGGVSSYNEQFF.

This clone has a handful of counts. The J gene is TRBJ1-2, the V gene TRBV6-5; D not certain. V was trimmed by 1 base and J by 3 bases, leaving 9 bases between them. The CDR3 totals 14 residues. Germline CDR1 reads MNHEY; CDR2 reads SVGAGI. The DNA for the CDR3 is TGTGCCAGCAGTTACTTCGGAGGGTACTATGGCTACACCTTC. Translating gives CASSYFGGYYGYTF.

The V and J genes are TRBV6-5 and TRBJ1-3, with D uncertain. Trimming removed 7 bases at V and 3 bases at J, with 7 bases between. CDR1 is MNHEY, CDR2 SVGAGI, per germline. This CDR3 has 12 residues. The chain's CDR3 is CASNGDGNTIYF. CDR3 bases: TGTGCCAGCAATGGGGATGGAAACACCATATATTTT.

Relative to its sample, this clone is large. CDR3 nucleotides: TGTGCCAGCAGGCCTACTAGCGGACTAGCTAATGAGCAGTTCTTC. The encoded protein is CASRPTSGLANEQFF. The V call is TRBV6-5, the J call TRBJ2-1, with TRBD2 identical over 8 bases. The ends lost 6 bases at V and 7 bases at J; junction bases unmatched: 11. The CDR3 spans 15 residues. Germline CDR1 is MNHEY and CDR2 is SVGAGI.

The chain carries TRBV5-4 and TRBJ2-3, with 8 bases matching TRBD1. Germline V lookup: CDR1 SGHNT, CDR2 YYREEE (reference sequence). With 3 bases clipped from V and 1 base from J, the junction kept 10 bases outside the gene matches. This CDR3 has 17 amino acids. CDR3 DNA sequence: TGTGCCAGCAGCTCACCCCGACAGGGGCGAGGCACAGATACGCAGTATTTT. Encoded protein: CASSSPRQGRGTDTQYF. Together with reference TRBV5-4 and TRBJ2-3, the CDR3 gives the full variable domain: ETGVTQSPTHLIKTRGQQVTLRCSSQSGHNTVSWYQQALGQGPQFIFQYYREEENGRGNFPPRFSGLQFPNYSSELNVNALELDDSALYLCASSSPRQGRGTDTQYFGPGTRLTVL.

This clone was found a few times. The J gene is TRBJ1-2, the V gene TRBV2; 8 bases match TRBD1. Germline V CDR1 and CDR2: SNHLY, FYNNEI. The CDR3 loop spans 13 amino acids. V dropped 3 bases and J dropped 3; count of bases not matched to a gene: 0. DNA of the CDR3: TGTGCCAGCAGTGAGACAGGGGACTATGGCTACACCTTC. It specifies CASSETGDYGYTF.

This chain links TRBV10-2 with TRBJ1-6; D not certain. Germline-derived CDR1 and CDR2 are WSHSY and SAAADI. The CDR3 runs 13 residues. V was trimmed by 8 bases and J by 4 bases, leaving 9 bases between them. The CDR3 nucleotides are TGCGCCAGCTCCGGAGAGTATAATTCACCCCTCCACTTT. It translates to CASSGEYNSPLHF.

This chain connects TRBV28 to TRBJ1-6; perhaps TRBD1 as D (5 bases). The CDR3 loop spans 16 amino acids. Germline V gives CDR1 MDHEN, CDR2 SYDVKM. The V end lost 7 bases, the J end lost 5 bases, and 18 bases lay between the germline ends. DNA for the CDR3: TGTGCCAGCAAGGGGTCCGGGCCGGGAGATAATTCACCCCTCCACTTT. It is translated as CASKGSGPGDNSPLHF.

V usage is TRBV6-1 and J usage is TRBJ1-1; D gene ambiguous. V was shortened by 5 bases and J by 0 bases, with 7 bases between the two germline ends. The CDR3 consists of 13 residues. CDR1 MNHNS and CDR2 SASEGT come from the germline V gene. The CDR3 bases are TGTGCCAGCAGTAGTCAGATGAACACTGAAGCTTTCTTT. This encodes CASSSQMNTEAFF.

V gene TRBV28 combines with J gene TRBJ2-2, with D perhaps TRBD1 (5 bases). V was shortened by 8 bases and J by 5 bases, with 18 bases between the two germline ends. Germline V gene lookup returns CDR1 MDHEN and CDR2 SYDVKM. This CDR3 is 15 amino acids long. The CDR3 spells CASETGAWGTGELFF. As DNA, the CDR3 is TGTGCCAGCGAAACAGGTGCTTGGGGTACCGGGGAGCTGTTTTTT.

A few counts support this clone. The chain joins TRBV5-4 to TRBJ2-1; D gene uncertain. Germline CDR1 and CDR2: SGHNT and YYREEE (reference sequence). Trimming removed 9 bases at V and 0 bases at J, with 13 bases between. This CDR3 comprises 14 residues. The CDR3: CAIRLDLSYNEQFF. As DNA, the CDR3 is TGTGCCATACGACTTGATCTCTCCTACAATGAGCAGTTCTTC.

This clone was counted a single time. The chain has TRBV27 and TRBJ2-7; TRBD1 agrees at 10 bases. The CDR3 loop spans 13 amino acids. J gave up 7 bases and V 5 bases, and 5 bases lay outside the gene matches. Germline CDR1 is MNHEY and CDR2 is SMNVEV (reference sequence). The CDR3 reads CASSDRGLGEQYF. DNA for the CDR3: TGTGCCAGCAGTGACAGGGGGCTCGGTGAGCAGTACTTC.

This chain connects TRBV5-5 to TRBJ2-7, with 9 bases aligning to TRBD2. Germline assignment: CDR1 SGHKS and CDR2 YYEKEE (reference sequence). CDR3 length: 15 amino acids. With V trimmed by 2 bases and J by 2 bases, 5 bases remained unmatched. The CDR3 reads CASSLQAGGPYEQYF. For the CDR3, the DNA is TGTGCCAGCAGCTTACAAGCGGGGGGCCCCTACGAGCAGTACTTC.

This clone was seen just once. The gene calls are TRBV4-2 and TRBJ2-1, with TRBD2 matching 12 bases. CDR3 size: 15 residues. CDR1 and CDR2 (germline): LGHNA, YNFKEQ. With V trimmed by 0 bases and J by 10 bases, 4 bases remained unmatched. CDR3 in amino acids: CASSQDKGTSGEQFF. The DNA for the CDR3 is TGTGCCAGCAGCCAAGATAAGGGGACTAGCGGGGAGCAGTTCTTC.

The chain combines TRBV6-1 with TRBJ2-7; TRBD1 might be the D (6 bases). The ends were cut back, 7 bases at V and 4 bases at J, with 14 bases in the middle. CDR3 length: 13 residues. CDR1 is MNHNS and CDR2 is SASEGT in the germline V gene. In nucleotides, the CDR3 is TGTGCCAGCACGAGGACAGCGATGTACGAGCAGTACTTC. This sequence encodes CASTRTAMYEQYF.

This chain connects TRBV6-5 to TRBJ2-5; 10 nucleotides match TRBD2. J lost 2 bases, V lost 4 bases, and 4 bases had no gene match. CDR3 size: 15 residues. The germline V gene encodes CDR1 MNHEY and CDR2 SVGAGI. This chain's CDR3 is CASSLAGGQQETQYF. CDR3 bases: TGTGCCAGCAGTTTAGCGGGGGGCCAGCAAGAGACCCAGTACTTC.

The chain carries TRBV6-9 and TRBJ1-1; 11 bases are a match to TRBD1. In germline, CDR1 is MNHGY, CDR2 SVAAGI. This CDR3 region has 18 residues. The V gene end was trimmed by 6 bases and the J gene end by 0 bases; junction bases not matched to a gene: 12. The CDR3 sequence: CASRRGGQGGKMNTEAFF. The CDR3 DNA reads TGTGCCAGCAGGAGAGGGGGACAGGGGGGGAAAATGAACACTGAAGCTTTCTTT.

This CDR3 reads CASSTTVEETQYF. In DNA, the CDR3 is TGTGCCAGCAGCACGACAGTGGAAGAGACCCAGTACTTC. V is TRBV5-6 and J is TRBJ2-5; D possibly corresponds to TRBD1 (5 bases). The CDR3 has 13 amino acids. V was shortened by 4 bases and J by 3 bases, with 10 bases between the two germline ends. CDR1 and CDR2 (germline): SGHDT, YYEEEE.

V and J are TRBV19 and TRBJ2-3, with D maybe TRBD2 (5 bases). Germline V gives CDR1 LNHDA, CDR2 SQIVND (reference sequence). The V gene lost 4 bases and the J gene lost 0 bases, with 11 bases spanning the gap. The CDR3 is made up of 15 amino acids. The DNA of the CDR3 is TGTGCCAGTAGTAAGGACTGGTCTAGCACAGATACGCAGTATTTT. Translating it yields CASSKDWSSTDTQYF.

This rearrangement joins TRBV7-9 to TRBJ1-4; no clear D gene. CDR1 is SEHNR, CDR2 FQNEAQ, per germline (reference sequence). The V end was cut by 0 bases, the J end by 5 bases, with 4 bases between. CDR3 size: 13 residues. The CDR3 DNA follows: TGTGCCAGCAGCTTAGCGGTGAATGAAAAACTGTTTTTT. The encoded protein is CASSLAVNEKLFF.

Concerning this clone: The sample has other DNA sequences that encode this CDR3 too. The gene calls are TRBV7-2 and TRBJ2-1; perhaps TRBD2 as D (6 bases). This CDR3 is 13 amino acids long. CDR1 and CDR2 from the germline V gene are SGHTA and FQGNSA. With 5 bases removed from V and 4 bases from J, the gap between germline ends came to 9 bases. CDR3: CASSPAGYNEQFF. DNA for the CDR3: TGTGCCAGCAGCCCCGCGGGGTACAATGAGCAGTTCTTC.

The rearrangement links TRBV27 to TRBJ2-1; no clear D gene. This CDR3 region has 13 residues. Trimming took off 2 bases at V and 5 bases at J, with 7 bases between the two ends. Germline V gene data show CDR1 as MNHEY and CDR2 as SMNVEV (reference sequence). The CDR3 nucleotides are TGTGCCAGCAGTTTAATAAGGGACAATGAGCAGTTCTTC. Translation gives CASSLIRDNEQFF.

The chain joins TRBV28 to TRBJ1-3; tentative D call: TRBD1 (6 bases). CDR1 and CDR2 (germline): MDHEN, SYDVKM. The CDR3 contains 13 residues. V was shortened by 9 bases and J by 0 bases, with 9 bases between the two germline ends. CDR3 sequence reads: CASLQGSGNTIYF. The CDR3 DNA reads TGTGCCAGTTTACAGGGCTCTGGAAACACCATATATTTT.